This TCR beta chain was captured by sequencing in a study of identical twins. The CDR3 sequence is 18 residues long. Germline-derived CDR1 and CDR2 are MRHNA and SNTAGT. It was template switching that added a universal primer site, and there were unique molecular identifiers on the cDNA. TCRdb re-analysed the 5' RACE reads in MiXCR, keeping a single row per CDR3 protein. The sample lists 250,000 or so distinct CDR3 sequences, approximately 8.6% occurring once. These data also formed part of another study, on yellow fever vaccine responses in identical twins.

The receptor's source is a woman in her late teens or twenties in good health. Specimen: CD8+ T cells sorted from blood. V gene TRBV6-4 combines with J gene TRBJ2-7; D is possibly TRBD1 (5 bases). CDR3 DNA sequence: TGTACCCGCAGTTTATGGATACGCGAGGCGGACACTCCCTACGAGCAGTACTTC. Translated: CTRSLWIREADTPYEQYF.